What follows are 16 T cell receptor beta chains derived from one specimen sequenced in a study of patients and donors after allogeneic stem cell transplantation. TCRdb itself ran the RT-PCR reads through MiXCR, one entry per CDR3 protein. The sample consists of around 160,000 distinct CDR3 sequences, about 29% of them appearing once. The sample was blood, either unsorted or a sorted T cell fraction (not recorded which). These receptors were collected from a human donor who was either an allogeneic HSCT recipient or a stem cell or donor lymphocyte infusion donor (not recorded which). It is not recorded whose cells these are; they may come from a transplant donor.

The V gene is TRBV7-4, the J gene TRBJ2-1, with TRBD2 matching over 10 bases. J lost 13 bases, V lost 9 bases, and 15 bases had no gene match. This CDR3 has 14 amino acids. Germline CDR1 is SGHVT and CDR2 is SQSDAQ. CDR3 nucleotide sequence: TGTGCCAGTGCAGCGGCTAGCGGGAGAAGTGGACAGTTCTTC. This encodes CASAAASGRSGQFF. Using reference TRBV7-4 and TRBJ2-1 for the parts outside the CDR3, the full variable domain is GAGVSQSPRYKVAKRGRDVALRCDSISGHVTLYWYRQTLGQGSEVLTYSQSDAQRDKSGRPSGRFSAERPERSVSTLKIQRTEQGDSAVYLCASAAASGRSGQFFGPGTRLTVL.

This clonotype was detected a few times. This chain links TRBV20-1 with TRBJ1-1; D perhaps matches TRBD1 (6 bases). This CDR3 spans 13 amino acids. The ends were cut back, 4 bases at V and 4 bases at J, with 13 bases in the middle. Germline values: CDR1 DFQATT, CDR2 SNEGSKA (reference sequence). CDR3: CSAKIQGGTEAFF. Written as DNA, the CDR3 is TGCAGTGCTAAAATACAGGGCGGCACTGAAGCTTTCTTT.

This clonotype occurred many times. The chain combines TRBV24-1 with TRBJ1-5; D may be TRBD1 (5 bases). V lost 7 bases and J 6 bases, leaving 12 bases between the germline ends. There are 13 residues in the CDR3. Germline-derived CDR1 and CDR2 are KGHDR and SFDVKD. The CDR3 reads CATRGAGGQPQHF. For the CDR3, the DNA is TGTGCCACCAGAGGGGCCGGGGGTCAGCCCCAGCATTTT.

This clonotype was counted many times. J is TRBJ1-5 and V is TRBV4-1; the D is unclear. From germline, CDR1 is MGHRA and CDR2 YSYEKL. V dropped 3 bases and J dropped 6 bases, with 15 bases sitting between them. The CDR3 sequence is 15 residues long. DNA of the CDR3: TGCGCCAGCAGCCATCCTCCCCCTTCGGTTCAGCCCCAGCATTTT. Amino acid sequence: CASSHPPPSVQPQHF.

This clonotype showed up just once. The chain uses TRBV6-5 and TRBJ2-4; 8 bases fit TRBD1. Germline-derived CDR1 and CDR2 are MNHEY and SVGAGI. The V gene end was trimmed by 7 bases and the J gene end by 8 bases; junction bases not matched to a gene: 10. This CDR3 contains 14 residues. CDR3 loop: CASTPTGQGYIQYF. The DNA for the CDR3 is TGTGCCAGCACCCCCACCGGACAGGGCTACATTCAGTACTTC.

This chain uses TRBV29-1 with TRBJ1-5; the match to TRBD1 covers 9 bases. Germline loops: CDR1 SQVTM, CDR2 ANQGSEA. V was clipped by 6 bases and J by 6 bases; unmatched bases: 12. The length of the CDR3 is 15 residues. This chain's CDR3 is CSVFSGTGSVQPQHF. CDR3 sequence (DNA): TGCAGCGTCTTCTCCGGGACAGGGTCAGTTCAGCCCCAGCATTTT.

This clonotype was observed a few times. For the CDR3, the DNA is TGCAGTGCTAGGCCCGGGAGACTTAACCGGTATAGCAATCAGCCCCAGCATTTT. Translated: CSARPGRLNRYSNQPQHF. The chain carries TRBV20-1 and TRBJ1-5; D is ambiguous. The V end was cut by 3 bases, the J end by 0 bases, with 21 bases between. This CDR3 is 18 amino acids long. Germline values: CDR1 DFQATT, CDR2 SNEGSKA (reference sequence).

This clonotype appeared a few times. The DNA for the CDR3 is TGTGCCATCAGTGAGTCGGGGGACTATGCCTACGAGCAGTACTTC. Translated, it gives CAISESGDYAYEQYF. This rearrangement joins TRBV10-3 to TRBJ2-7; the match to TRBD2 covers 7 bases. In germline, CDR1 is ENHRY, CDR2 SYGVKD. V dropped 0 bases and J dropped 2; count of bases not matched to a gene: 4. CDR3 length: 15 amino acids.

V usage is TRBV2 and J usage is TRBJ2-7; D remains ambiguous. The CDR3 runs to 11 residues. Germline V CDR1 and CDR2: SNHLY, FYNNEI. V was shortened by 7 bases and J by 7 bases, with 11 bases between the two germline ends. In DNA, the CDR3 is TGTGCCAGCAAAAATTGGGCAGAGCAGTACTTC. Translating it yields CASKNWAEQYF.

The J gene is TRBJ2-5, the V gene TRBV2; D is possibly TRBD1 or TRBD2 (5 bases each). V lost 10 bases to trimming and J lost 5 bases, with 23 bases between them. The CDR3 is 15 residues long. Germline V gene data show CDR1 as SNHLY and CDR2 as FYNNEI. The CDR3 DNA is TGTGCCACGATAACGATTAGCGTTGAGGGGGAGACCCAGTACTTC. As protein: CATITISVEGETQYF.

This clonotype occurred a few times. The chain has TRBV10-3 and TRBJ1-2; 9 bases agree with TRBD1. The CDR3 has 13 residues. After removal of 3 bases from V and 5 bases from J, the junction contained 1 base not matched to a gene. Germline V gives CDR1 ENHRY, CDR2 SYGVKD. The CDR3 DNA sequence: TGTGCCATCAGTGAAGACAGGGGGTATGGCTACACCTTC. It specifies CAISEDRGYGYTF.

This clonotype showed up many times. J is TRBJ1-1 and V is TRBV20-1, with D tentatively TRBD1 (5 bases). The CDR3 sequence is 14 residues long. V was trimmed by 0 bases and J by 4 bases, leaving 12 bases between them. The germline V gene has CDR1 DFQATT and CDR2 SNEGSKA (reference sequence). The CDR3 DNA reads TGCAGTGCTAGAGATGGAGCGGGGGGCACTGAAGCTTTCTTT. Its protein is CSARDGAGGTEAFF.

The chain joins TRBV12-3 or TRBV12-4 to TRBJ1-2; D remains ambiguous. The V gene lost 1 base and the J gene lost 4 bases, with 16 bases spanning the gap. CDR3 length: 16 amino acids. CDR3: CASSLVSATPAYGYTF. Written as DNA, the CDR3 is TGTGCCAGCAGTTTAGTTTCGGCAACGCCTGCCTATGGCTACACCTTC.

This clonotype was seen more than once but under ten times. The rearrangement joins TRBV21-1 to TRBJ2-7; the table's D call TRBD1 went unverified against the DNA. TRBV21-1 is a known pseudogene. The CDR3 is 16 residues long. CDR3 coding DNA: TGTGCCAGCAGCATCCCGAGGGGACAGCGAATCTACGAGCAGTACTTC. It codes for CASSIPRGQRIYEQYF.

The V and J genes are TRBV29-1 and TRBJ2-2; the match to TRBD2 covers 7 bases. Looked up from germline, CDR1 is SQVTM and CDR2 is ANQGSEA. The CDR3 has 12 residues. The V segment lost 3 bases and the J segment 13 bases; nucleotides outside the gene matches: 8. CDR3 nucleotides: TGCAGCGTTGAGGCCGGCGGGAGAAGGCTGTTTTTT. Translating gives CSVEAGGRRLFF.

The CDR3 loop is CASSSTANSYEQYF. The DNA of the CDR3 is TGTGCCAGCAGTTCGACAGCAAATTCCTACGAGCAGTACTTC. The V gene is TRBV12-3 or TRBV12-4, the J gene TRBJ2-7; TRBD1 is a possible D gene (5 bases). Deletions cut 4 bases from V and 1 base from J, with 11 bases between. The CDR3 length is 14 residues.